These 21 T cell receptor beta chains were sequenced from one sample in a study of T cell changes during pregnancy in multiple sclerosis. Some clones are missing from TCRdb's copy, which holds only in-frame ones; the method was immunoSEQ multiplex PCR. Seen here are 35,000 to 55,000 clones, roughly 90% observed once, and the top ten hold approximately 4.7%. Sequenced here: peripheral blood, sampled in the second trimester of pregnancy. Receptors originate from a female donor in good health, enrolled as a control in a pregnancy study.

V usage is TRBV19 and J usage is TRBJ1-6; 8 bases are shared with TRBD1. The CDR3 is made up of 15 amino acids. In germline, CDR1 is LNHDA, CDR2 SQIVND (reference sequence). The J segment lost 6 bases and the V segment lost 4 bases, leaving 5 bases of the junction unmatched. The CDR3 is CASSTRDRTNSPLHF. CDR3 nucleotides: TGTGCCAGTAGTACGAGGGACAGGACTAATTCACCCCTCCACTTT.

A single count supports this clone. V and J are TRBV10-3 and TRBJ2-6; D perhaps matches TRBD2 (6 bases). The CDR3 has 17 residues. Germline values: CDR1 ENHRY, CDR2 SYGVKD. V was shortened by 6 bases and J by 2 bases, with 17 bases between the two germline ends. CDR3 sequence (DNA): TGTGCCATCAGGGCTGGACGGGAGATCCCTGGGGCCAACGTCCTGACTTTC. Its protein is CAIRAGREIPGANVLTF.

The V and J genes are TRBV29-1 and TRBJ2-5; 11 bases align to TRBD1. The CDR3 extends over 15 amino acids. With 7 bases clipped from V and 6 bases from J, the junction kept 13 bases outside the gene matches. Germline V gives CDR1 SQVTM, CDR2 ANQGSEA. CDR3 protein: CSAKALGQGGQTQYF. As DNA, the CDR3 is TGCAGCGCTAAGGCCCTGGGACAGGGGGGACAGACCCAGTACTTC.

The CDR3 here is CASSMQEGTEAFF. In DNA form, the CDR3 reads TGTGCCAGTAGTATGCAGGAGGGCACTGAAGCTTTCTTT. The chain has TRBV19 and TRBJ1-1; D unclear. V lost 3 bases and J 4 bases, leaving 9 bases between the germline ends. The CDR3 is 13 amino acids. CDR1 is LNHDA and CDR2 is SQIVND in the germline V gene (reference sequence).

The rearrangement joins TRBV27 to TRBJ2-7; 12 nucleotides line up with TRBD2. Germline values: CDR1 MNHEY, CDR2 SMNVEV (reference sequence). The CDR3 covers 16 residues. Trimming cost V 8 bases and J 9 bases; bases outside gene matches: 17. As DNA, the CDR3 is TGTGCCAGCCGTTCTATGGGGACTAGCGGGCCCGACGGGCAGTACTTC. Translated, it gives CASRSMGTSGPDGQYF.

This chain joins TRBV7-9 and TRBJ2-3; TRBD2 aligns across 8 bases. This CDR3 contains 16 residues. Trimming cost V 1 base and J 7 bases; bases outside gene matches: 10. From germline, CDR1 is SEHNR and CDR2 FQNEAQ (reference sequence). The CDR3 DNA reads as TGTGCCAGCAGCTTAGGAGCGGGGGTCCTGCGGAATACGCAGTATTTT. Encoded protein: CASSLGAGVLRNTQYF.

V and J are TRBV19 and TRBJ2-3; TRBD2 aligns across 11 bases. This CDR3 contains 16 residues. Germline assignment: CDR1 LNHDA and CDR2 SQIVND (reference sequence). After removal of 5 bases from V and 5 bases from J, the junction contained 9 bases not matched to a gene. Here the CDR3 DNA reads TGTGCCAGTAGTTCTAGACTAGCGGGATATGGAGATACGCAGTATTTT. Translating it yields CASSSRLAGYGDTQYF. Complete variable domain (other parts from reference TRBV19 and TRBJ2-3): DGGITQSPKYLFRKEGQNVTLSCEQNLNHDAMYWYRQDPGQGLRLIYYSQIVNDFQKGDIAEGYSVSREKKESFPLTVTSAQKNPTAFYLCASSSRLAGYGDTQYFGPGTRLTVL.

The rearrangement links TRBV5-6 to TRBJ1-2, with TRBD1 matching over 7 bases. This CDR3 region has 13 residues. V lost 6 bases, J lost 2 bases, and 4 bases stayed unmatched. CDR1 is SGHDT and CDR2 is YYEEEE in the germline V gene. The CDR3 region is CASTGTVNYGYTF. In nucleotides, the CDR3 is TGTGCCAGCACCGGGACAGTAAACTATGGCTACACCTTC.

The rearrangement uses TRBV7-8 and TRBJ2-3; D call uncertain. CDR1 and CDR2 (germline): SGHVS, FQNEAQ. This CDR3 comprises 13 residues. V lost 3 bases, J lost 3 bases, and 7 bases lay in between. In DNA, the CDR3 is TGTGCCAGCAGCTTTGTCCAAACAGATACGCAGTATTTT. Encoded protein: CASSFVQTDTQYF.

This chain joins TRBV5-4 and TRBJ2-1; D remains unclear. The CDR3 extends over 13 amino acids. Germline assignment: CDR1 SGHNT and CDR2 YYREEE (reference sequence). With 0 bases removed from V and 5 bases from J, the gap between germline ends came to 6 bases. The CDR3 DNA is TGTGCCAGCAGCTTGGCAGTACACAATGAGCAGTTCTTC. This sequence encodes CASSLAVHNEQFF.

This clone was counted once. The DNA for the CDR3 is TGTGCCAGCAGCGTGGGGCGGGGAAGCTCTGGAAACACCATATATTTT. It codes for CASSVGRGSSGNTIYF. V gene TRBV9 combines with J gene TRBJ1-3; possible D gene TRBD1, 5 bases. Germline values: CDR1 SGDLS, CDR2 YYNGEE. V shed 2 bases and J shed 0 bases, with 12 bases lying between them. This CDR3 is 16 amino acids long.

The chain recombines TRBV19 with TRBJ1-2; 7 bases match TRBD1. This CDR3 is 15 amino acids long. V shed 5 bases, J shed 8 bases, and the junction held 14 bases outside the gene matches. Germline V CDR1 and CDR2: LNHDA, SQIVND (reference sequence). CDR3 DNA sequence: TGTGCCAGTAGTCCAGACCCCGGGACAGCGAGAGGCTACACCTTC. It encodes CASSPDPGTARGYTF.

The chain employs TRBV30 and TRBJ2-7; 7 bases map to TRBD1. The trim removed 8 bases at V and 7 bases at J, leaving 5 bases unmatched. Germline CDR1 is GTSNPN and CDR2 is SVGIG (reference sequence). The CDR3 contains 10 residues. The CDR3, as DNA: TGTGCCGGGGGACAGCCAGAGCAGTACTTC. Protein sequence: CAGGQPEQYF.

Here the CDR3 DNA reads TGCAGCGTTGGGGGGGGAAATAATGAAAAACTGTTTTTT. Protein: CSVGGGNNEKLFF. V gene TRBV29-1 combines with J gene TRBJ1-4, with a possible D match to TRBD1 (5 bases). This CDR3 has 13 amino acids. Germline lookup yields CDR1 SQVTM and CDR2 ANQGSEA. Trimming shortened V by 4 bases and J by 4 bases, and 10 bases separated the two germline ends.

The chain joins TRBV7-2 to TRBJ2-7; a weak D match, TRBD2 (7 bases). Germline loops: CDR1 SGHTA, CDR2 FQGNSA. With 4 bases removed from V and 2 bases from J, the gap between germline ends came to 18 bases. The CDR3 contains 16 residues. This CDR3 is CASSYAGAFEAYEQYF. The CDR3 DNA is TGTGCCAGCAGCTATGCGGGGGCCTTTGAAGCCTACGAGCAGTACTTC.

This sequence joins TRBV7-2 and TRBJ2-7; 9 nucleotides agree with TRBD2. There are 14 residues in the CDR3. The germline CDR1 and CDR2 sequences are SGHTA and FQGNSA. Trimming took 5 bases from V and 2 from J; bases not matched to a gene: 4. CDR3 sequence: CASSPSGNAYEQYF. CDR3 DNA: TGTGCCAGCAGCCCTAGCGGGAACGCCTACGAGCAGTACTTC.

In this sample, this clone turned up once. The gene calls are TRBV27 and TRBJ2-3; 11 nucleotides align to TRBD2. Germline lookup yields CDR1 MNHEY and CDR2 SMNVEV (reference sequence). V dropped 6 bases and J dropped 0; count of bases not matched to a gene: 2. The CDR3 is 15 residues long. The CDR3, as DNA: TGTGCCAGCAGCCGGACTAGCGGGAGCACAGATACGCAGTATTTT. This sequence encodes CASSRTSGSTDTQYF.

The chain joins TRBV2 to TRBJ1-1; 7 bases line up with TRBD1. CDR1 is SNHLY, CDR2 FYNNEI, per germline. The length of the CDR3 is 13 residues. Trimming cost V 7 bases and J 4 bases; bases outside gene matches: 6. CDR3 amino acids: CASTGQRGTEAFF. The CDR3 DNA is TGTGCCAGCACGGGACAGAGAGGCACTGAAGCTTTCTTT.

The chain recombines TRBV7-9 with TRBJ1-1; D is ambiguous. The length of the CDR3 is 18 residues. CDR1 is SEHNR and CDR2 is FQNEAQ in the germline V gene (reference sequence). V gave up 2 bases and J gave up 0 bases, with 19 bases separating them. CDR3 sequence (DNA): TGTGCCAGCAGCTTACTAAGACTGACGACCTCCATGAACACTGAAGCTTTCTTT. Its protein product is CASSLLRLTTSMNTEAFF.

This sequence joins TRBV19 and TRBJ2-6, with 7 bases fitting TRBD1. CDR1 and CDR2 from the germline V gene are LNHDA and SQIVND (reference sequence). The CDR3 has 14 residues. V shed 9 bases, J shed 2 bases, and the junction held 4 bases outside the gene matches. The CDR3 protein is CASVDRAGANVLTF. For the CDR3, the DNA is TGTGCCAGCGTCGACAGGGCTGGGGCCAACGTCCTGACTTTC.

This clone was seen only once. The V and J genes are TRBV5-1 and TRBJ2-7; weak D call: TRBD1 (5 bases). Trimming took 4 bases from V and 3 from J, leaving 11 bases between them. CDR1 and CDR2 from the germline V gene are SGHRS and YFSETQ. The CDR3 totals 13 residues. The CDR3 DNA sequence: TGCGCCAGCAGCCCCGACAGCCTCTACGAGCAGTACTTC. Translating it yields CASSPDSLYEQYF.